The 22 T cell receptor beta chains listed next were all sequenced from one sample in a study of T cells in Graves' hyperthyroidism and ophthalmopathy. Using RNA transcripts as the source, TCR beta CDR3 regions were amplified. A set of HTBI primers served as the primers for a first-round RT-PCR of the TCR CDR3. TCRdb processed the multiplex PCR reads anew with MiXCR; each CDR3 protein has one entry. The data contain about 360,000 distinct CDR3 sequences, around 25% of them singletons. Sequenced material: blood. These receptors were obtained from a man aged 50-59 years with Graves' hyperthyroidism.

This clonotype was seen ten or more times. This chain connects TRBV12-3 or TRBV12-4 to TRBJ2-1, with 11 positions matching TRBD2. There are 13 residues in the CDR3. The V and J ends lost 6 bases and 7 bases, in that order; junction bases with no gene match: 2. The DNA of the CDR3 is TGTGCCAGCAGAAGGACTAGCGGGAATGAGCAGTTCTTC. Translated, it gives CASRRTSGNEQFF.

The rearrangement links TRBV5-1 to TRBJ2-2, with D hard to call. Between the trimmed V and J ends, which lost 0 bases and 0 bases, there was a span of 9 bases. The CDR3 contains 16 residues. From germline, CDR1 is SGHRS and CDR2 YFSETQ. In nucleotides, the CDR3 is TGCGCCAGCAGCTTGGTAGGGCCCGCGAACACCGGGGAGCTGTTTTTT. Translation gives CASSLVGPANTGELFF.

The chain employs TRBV5-1 and TRBJ1-2; TRBD1 is a possible D gene (6 bases). Trimming removed 4 bases at V and 8 bases at J, with 21 bases between. Germline CDR1 reads SGHRS; CDR2 reads YFSETQ. The length of the CDR3 is 15 residues. DNA of the CDR3: TGCGCCAGCAGCCCGACTACAGGGAATCAGCACGGCTACACCTTC. This gives the protein CASSPTTGNQHGYTF. Supplemented by reference TRBV5-1 and TRBJ1-2, the full variable domain reads KAGVTQTPRYLIKTRGQQVTLSCSPISGHRSVSWYQQTPGQGLQFLFEYFSETQRNKGNFPGRFSGRQFSNSRSEMNVSTLELGDSALYLCASSPTTGNQHGYTFGSGTRLTVV.

This clonotype was recorded at least ten times. This chain links TRBV5-1 with TRBJ2-7; D perhaps matches TRBD2 (5 bases). This CDR3 contains 16 residues. V was shortened by 0 bases and J by 3 bases, with 16 bases between the two germline ends. Germline assignment: CDR1 SGHRS and CDR2 YFSETQ. This CDR3 is CASSLVLDSTVYEQYF. The CDR3 bases are TGCGCCAGCAGCTTGGTACTAGATTCTACCGTCTACGAGCAGTACTTC.

This clonotype was seen a handful of times. The chain is built from TRBV10-3 and TRBJ2-3; TRBD2 is a possible D gene (6 bases). Trimming removed 8 bases at V and 3 bases at J, with 15 bases between. Germline assignment: CDR1 ENHRY and CDR2 SYGVKD. The CDR3 consists of 14 residues. The CDR3 reads CAISRGGETDTQYF. CDR3 DNA: TGTGCCATCTCCCGGGGCGGGGAAACAGATACGCAGTATTTT.

The J gene is TRBJ2-3, the V gene TRBV29-1; TRBD2 might be the D (6 bases). The CDR3 sequence is 17 residues long. The germline CDR1 and CDR2 sequences are SQVTM and ANQGSEA. The ends were cut back, 1 base at V and 0 bases at J, with 17 bases in the middle. CDR3 sequence reads: CSVEGEVAIYSTDTQYF. The DNA of the CDR3 is TGCAGCGTTGAAGGGGAGGTGGCGATTTATAGCACAGATACGCAGTATTTT.

This clonotype was seen more than once but under ten times. The chain has TRBV11-1 and TRBJ1-1, with D possibly TRBD1 on 5 matching bases. Germline V gene sequence: CDR1 SGHAT, CDR2 FQDESV (reference sequence). CDR3 length: 12 residues. V lost 7 bases to trimming and J lost 6 bases, with 12 bases between them. The CDR3 DNA follows: TGTGCCAGCACCCCACGGGGCTCTGAAGCTTTCTTT. This translates into CASTPRGSEAFF.

This clonotype has ten or more counts. This sequence joins TRBV19 and TRBJ2-6; D is undetermined. Germline CDR1 and CDR2: LNHDA and SQIVND (reference sequence). V was cut by 2 bases and J by 0 bases, with 2 bases left in between. This CDR3 has 14 residues. The CDR3 is CASSITSGANVLTF. For the CDR3, the DNA is TGTGCCAGTAGTATAACCTCTGGGGCCAACGTCCTGACTTTC.

The chain carries TRBV7-2 and TRBJ2-3, with D maybe TRBD2 (5 bases). Trimming left V 6 bases short and J 2 bases short, with 21 bases between. The CDR3 has 17 amino acids. Germline V gene lookup returns CDR1 SGHTA and CDR2 FQGNSA. CDR3 nucleotides: TGTGCCAGCAGTCACACCGGGATTTCATCAACCACAGATACGCAGTATTTT. Amino acids: CASSHTGISSTTDTQYF.

The chain couples TRBV19 to TRBJ1-2; maybe TRBD1 (6 bases). Trimming removed 0 bases from V and 6 bases from J, with 14 bases in between. There are 15 residues in the CDR3. Germline lookup yields CDR1 LNHDA and CDR2 SQIVND (reference sequence). Here the CDR3 reads CASSIEGTHHNGYTF. The CDR3 DNA is TGTGCCAGTAGTATAGAGGGGACACATCACAATGGCTACACCTTC. The whole variable domain, filled in from reference TRBV19 and TRBJ1-2, reads DGGITQSPKYLFRKEGQNVTLSCEQNLNHDAMYWYRQDPGQGLRLIYYSQIVNDFQKGDIAEGYSVSREKKESFPLTVTSAQKNPTAFYLCASSIEGTHHNGYTFGSGTRLTVV.

This clonotype was observed once. J is TRBJ2-1 and V is TRBV7-9; a weak D match, TRBD2 (6 bases). Germline CDR1 SEHNR, CDR2 FQNEAQ (reference sequence). The CDR3 spans 14 residues. The CDR3 bases are TGTGCGTGGGCGGGACTCATAACTTCGGGTGAGCAGTTCTTC. Translating gives CAWAGLITSGEQFF.

The chain's CDR3 is CSGYRDEKLFF. The CDR3 DNA follows: TGCAGCGGTTACAGGGATGAAAAACTGTTTTTT. The chain uses TRBV29-1 and TRBJ1-4; the D gene is possibly TRBD1 (6 bases). The CDR3 is 11 residues long. CDR1 and CDR2 from the germline V gene are SQVTM and ANQGSEA. V dropped 7 bases and J dropped 6 bases, with 9 bases sitting between them.

This clonotype was detected only a few times. The junction does not match germline at one end; this may be a read error. V is TRBV5-1 and J is TRBJ1-2; D is perhaps TRBD1 (5 bases). CDR3 length: 15 amino acids. CDR1 SGHRS and CDR2 YFSETQ come from the germline V gene. CDR3 residues: CASSLMGGHNYGYTF. CDR3 nucleotide sequence: TGCGCCAGTAGCTTGATGGGGGGTCATAACTATGGCTACACCTTC.

The CDR3 protein is CASSGSHQYEQYF. CDR3 DNA sequence: TGTGCCAGTTCCGGGAGCCATCAATACGAGCAGTACTTC. J is TRBJ2-7 and V is TRBV19; TRBD2 might be the D (6 bases). This CDR3 has 13 amino acids. The V end lost 8 bases, the J end lost 4 bases, and 15 bases lay between the germline ends. Germline V gene data show CDR1 as LNHDA and CDR2 as SQIVND (reference sequence).

J is TRBJ2-1 and V is TRBV6-1; 7 bases are shared with TRBD2. V was clipped by 8 bases and J by 15 bases; unmatched bases: 19. Germline loops: CDR1 MNHNS, CDR2 SASEGT. This CDR3 contains 14 residues. This CDR3 is CASLGDYSRLYPFF. The CDR3 DNA sequence: TGTGCCAGCCTGGGGGACTACTCCCGCTTGTATCCGTTCTTC.

The chain uses TRBV28 and TRBJ2-5; D gene ambiguous. CDR1 is MDHEN and CDR2 is SYDVKM in the germline V gene. The CDR3 spans 12 residues. V dropped 1 base and J dropped 8 bases, with 8 bases sitting between them. The CDR3 coding sequence is TGTGCCAGCAGTTTATACCCTAGTACCCAGTACTTC. This encodes CASSLYPSTQYF.

Comment on this clonotype: A much bigger clone sits one base away, suggesting this may be a read error. V is TRBV6-1 and J is TRBJ1-1, with D unresolved. This CDR3 has 12 residues. The V gene's germline CDR1 is MNHNS and CDR2 SASEGT. V was pared by 7 bases and J by 1 base, with 7 bases between. The CDR3 protein is CASNKGNTEAFF. CDR3 coding DNA: TGTGCCAGCAACAAAGGGAACACTGAAGCTTTCTTT.

V is TRBV7-3 and J is TRBJ1-1; perhaps TRBD1 as D (6 bases). V was cut by 2 bases and J by 7 bases, with 20 bases left in between. CDR3 length equals 16 residues. Germline V gene lookup returns CDR1 SGHTA and CDR2 FQGTGA. CDR3 amino acids: CASSLVRGLGRGEAFF. The CDR3 region has the DNA TGTGCCAGCAGCTTAGTTCGGGGATTGGGCAGGGGTGAAGCTTTCTTT.

This clonotype turned up a few times. The V gene is TRBV20-1, the J gene TRBJ2-7; D is unclear. The germline V and J ends were trimmed by 5 bases and 2 bases, with 10 bases remaining between them. The length of the CDR3 is 12 residues. CDR1 is DFQATT, CDR2 SNEGSKA, per germline (reference sequence). The CDR3 DNA sequence: TGCAGTGCTTTGGCACAAACCTACGAGCAGTACTTC. Translated, it gives CSALAQTYEQYF.

The chain links TRBV6-1 to TRBJ2-1; 7 bases map to TRBD2. Germline lookup yields CDR1 MNHNS and CDR2 SASEGT. Trimming took 8 bases from V and 4 from J; bases not matched to a gene: 11. The length of the CDR3 is 15 residues. The CDR3 DNA reads TGTGCCAGCGAAAGAAAAGCGGGATCTTACAATGAGCAGTTCTTC. This encodes CASERKAGSYNEQFF.

The table lists this clonotype with many counts. The rearrangement joins TRBV7-2 to TRBJ2-3; tentatively, D is TRBD1 (6 bases). The CDR3 totals 14 residues. From germline, CDR1 is SGHTA and CDR2 FQGNSA. The germline V and J ends were trimmed by 3 bases and 0 bases, with 7 bases remaining between them. In nucleotides, the CDR3 is TGTGCCAGCAGCTTTGACAGGAGCACAGATACGCAGTATTTT. Its protein is CASSFDRSTDTQYF.

The sample holds a few counts of this clonotype. This chain uses TRBV14 with TRBJ1-1, with a possible D match to TRBD1 (6 bases). The CDR3 length is 14 residues. The V end was cut by 5 bases, the J end by 3 bases, with 13 bases between. Germline lookup yields CDR1 SGHDN and CDR2 FVKESK. CDR3 loop: CASSNPGHDTEAFF. The DNA of the CDR3 is TGTGCCAGCAGCAACCCGGGACATGACACTGAAGCTTTCTTT.